This entry lists 7 T cell receptor beta chains sequenced from one sample in a study of blood T cell repertoires in COVID-19. Assay: immunoSEQ multiplex PCR; the TCRdb copy retains only in-frame clones and omits some. The data show roughly 400,000 clones, roughly 86% seen once. Specimen: PBMCs or T cells enriched from blood (not recorded which). Source of these receptors: a woman aged 35 to 49 with acute COVID-19.

This chain connects TRBV7-5 to TRBJ1-1; the table's D call, TRBD1, was not checked against the DNA. TRBV7-5 is a pseudogene segment. The CDR3 covers 16 residues. As DNA, the CDR3 is TGTGCCAGAAGCTTAGCGCCTGGGACAGGGAACGCTGAAGCTTTCTTT. Its translation: CARSLAPGTGNAEAFF.

The V and J genes are TRBV6-5 and TRBJ1-6; no firm D call. The CDR3 contains 14 residues. CDR1 is MNHEY and CDR2 is SVGAGI in the germline V gene. Trimming cost V 5 bases and J 8 bases, with 13 bases left between them. CDR3 coding DNA: TGTGCCAGCAGTCCCCGGGATACATATTCACCCCTCCACTTT. Translation gives CASSPRDTYSPLHF.

The chain has TRBV19 and TRBJ1-2, with 8 positions matching TRBD1. V shed 4 bases, J shed 6 bases, and the junction held 7 bases outside the gene matches. Germline CDR1 LNHDA, CDR2 SQIVND (reference sequence). The CDR3 totals 14 residues. CDR3 coding DNA: TGTGCCAGTAGTAATCAGGGGGCCCGGGATGGCTACACCTTC. As protein: CASSNQGARDGYTF. Full variable domain (rest looked up from reference TRBV19 and TRBJ1-2): DGGITQSPKYLFRKEGQNVTLSCEQNLNHDAMYWYRQDPGQGLRLIYYSQIVNDFQKGDIAEGYSVSREKKESFPLTVTSAQKNPTAFYLCASSNQGARDGYTFGSGTRLTVV.

The chain has TRBV7-8 and TRBJ1-6; D is ambiguous. The CDR3 runs 16 residues. In germline, CDR1 is SGHVS, CDR2 FQNEAQ. Trimming took off 2 bases at V and 3 bases at J, with 11 bases between the two ends. CDR3 nucleotide sequence: TGTGCCAGCAGCTTAAGAGCGGCACTCTATAATTCACCCCTCCACTTT. This gives the protein CASSLRAALYNSPLHF.

This clone has only one observation. This chain joins TRBV7-2 and TRBJ2-1; TRBD2 is a possible D gene (6 bases). Germline values: CDR1 SGHTA, CDR2 FQGNSA. This CDR3 comprises 18 residues. The ends were cut back, 1 base at V and 0 bases at J, with 16 bases in the middle. This CDR3 is CASSLVGVGDSSYNEQFF. In DNA, the CDR3 is TGTGCCAGCAGCTTAGTGGGTGTGGGGGACTCCTCCTACAATGAGCAGTTCTTC.

V is TRBV2 and J is TRBJ1-3, with 8 nucleotides matching TRBD1. Per the germline V gene, CDR1 is SNHLY and CDR2 is FYNNEI. The V segment lost 7 bases and the J segment 0 bases; nucleotides outside the gene matches: 5. This CDR3 has 15 amino acids. Here the CDR3 reads CASTTDRGSGNTIYF. The CDR3 DNA reads as TGTGCCAGCACCACCGACAGGGGCTCTGGAAACACCATATATTTT.

The rearrangement uses TRBV24-1 and TRBJ1-2; TRBD1 matches at 7 bases. The J segment lost 8 bases and the V segment lost 6 bases, leaving 2 bases of the junction unmatched. In germline, CDR1 is KGHDR, CDR2 SFDVKD. The CDR3 has 11 amino acids. The CDR3, as DNA: TGTGCCACCAGTACAGGGGCAGGCTACACCTTC. Translating gives CATSTGAGYTF.